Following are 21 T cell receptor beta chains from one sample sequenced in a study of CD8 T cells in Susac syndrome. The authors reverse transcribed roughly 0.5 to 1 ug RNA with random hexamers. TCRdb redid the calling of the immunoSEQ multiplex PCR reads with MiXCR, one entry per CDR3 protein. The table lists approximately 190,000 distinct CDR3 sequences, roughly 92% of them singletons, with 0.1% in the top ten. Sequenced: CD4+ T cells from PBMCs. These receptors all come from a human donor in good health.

In nucleotides, the CDR3 is TGTGCCAGCAGCTTATCGCTAGCGGTTAGCACAGATACGCAGTATTTT. This sequence encodes CASSLSLAVSTDTQYF. This rearrangement joins TRBV7-2 to TRBJ2-3; 7 bases align to TRBD2. After removal of 2 bases from V and 0 bases from J, the junction contained 5 bases not matched to a gene. The CDR3 sequence is 16 residues long. Germline V gives CDR1 SGHTA, CDR2 FQGNSA.

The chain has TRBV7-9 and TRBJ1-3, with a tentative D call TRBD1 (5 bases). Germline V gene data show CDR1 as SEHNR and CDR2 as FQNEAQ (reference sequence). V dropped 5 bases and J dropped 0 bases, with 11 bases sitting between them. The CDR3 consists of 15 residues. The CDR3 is CASSPRQFSGNTIYF. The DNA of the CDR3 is TGTGCCAGCAGCCCCCGACAGTTCTCTGGAAACACCATATATTTT.

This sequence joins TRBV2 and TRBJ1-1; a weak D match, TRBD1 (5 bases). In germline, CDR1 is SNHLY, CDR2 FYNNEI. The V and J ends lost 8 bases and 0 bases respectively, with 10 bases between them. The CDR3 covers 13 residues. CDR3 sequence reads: CASGEDMNTEAFF. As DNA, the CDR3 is TGTGCCAGCGGGGAGGACATGAACACTGAAGCTTTCTTT.

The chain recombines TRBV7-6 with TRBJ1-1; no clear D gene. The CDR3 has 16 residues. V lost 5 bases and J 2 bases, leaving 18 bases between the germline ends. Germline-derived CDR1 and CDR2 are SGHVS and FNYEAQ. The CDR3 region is CASSPTGWGANTEAFF. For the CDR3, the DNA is TGTGCCAGCAGCCCGACGGGTTGGGGAGCCAACACTGAAGCTTTCTTT.

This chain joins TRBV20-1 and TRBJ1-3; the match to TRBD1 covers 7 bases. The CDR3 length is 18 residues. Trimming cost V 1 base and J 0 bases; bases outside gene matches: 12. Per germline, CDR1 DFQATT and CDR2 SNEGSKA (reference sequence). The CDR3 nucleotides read TGCAGTGCTAGAGCGACCTGGGACAGCCCCTTCTCTGGAAACACCATATATTTT. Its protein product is CSARATWDSPFSGNTIYF.

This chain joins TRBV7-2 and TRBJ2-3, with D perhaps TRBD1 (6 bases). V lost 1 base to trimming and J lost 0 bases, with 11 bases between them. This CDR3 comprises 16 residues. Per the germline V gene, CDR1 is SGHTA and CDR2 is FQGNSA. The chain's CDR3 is CASSLEGTTSTDTQYF. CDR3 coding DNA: TGTGCCAGCAGCTTAGAGGGGACAACTAGCACAGATACGCAGTATTTT. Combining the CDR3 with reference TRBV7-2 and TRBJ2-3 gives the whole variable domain GAGVSQSPSNKVTEKGKDVELRCDPISGHTALYWYRQSLGQGLEFLIYFQGNSAPDKSGLPSDRFSAERTGGSVSTLTIQRTQQEDSAVYLCASSLEGTTSTDTQYFGPGTRLTVL.

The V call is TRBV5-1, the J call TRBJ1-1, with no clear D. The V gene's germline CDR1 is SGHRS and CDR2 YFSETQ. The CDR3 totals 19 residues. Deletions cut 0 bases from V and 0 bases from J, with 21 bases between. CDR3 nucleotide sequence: TGCGCCAGCAGCTTGGGTCGGGGATCGGCGGTTTCCATGAACACTGAAGCTTTCTTT. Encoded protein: CASSLGRGSAVSMNTEAFF.

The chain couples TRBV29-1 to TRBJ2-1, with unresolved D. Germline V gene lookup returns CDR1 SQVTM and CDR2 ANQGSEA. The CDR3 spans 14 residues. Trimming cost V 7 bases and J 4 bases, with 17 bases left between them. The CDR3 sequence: CSAFLGLGYNEQFF. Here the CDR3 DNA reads TGCAGCGCCTTTCTAGGATTGGGTTACAATGAGCAGTTCTTC.

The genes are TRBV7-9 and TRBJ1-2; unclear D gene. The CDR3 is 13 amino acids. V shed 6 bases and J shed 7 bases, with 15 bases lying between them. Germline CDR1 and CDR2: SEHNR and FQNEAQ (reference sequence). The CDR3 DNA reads TGTGCCAGCAGTACAGACACATACAGTGGCTACACCTTC. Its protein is CASSTDTYSGYTF.

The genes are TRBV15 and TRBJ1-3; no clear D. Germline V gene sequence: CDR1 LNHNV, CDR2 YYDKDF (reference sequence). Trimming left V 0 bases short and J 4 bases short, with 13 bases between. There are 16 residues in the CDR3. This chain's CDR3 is CATSRDFSGSGNTIYF. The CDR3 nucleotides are TGTGCCACCAGCAGAGATTTCTCAGGCTCCGGAAACACCATATATTTT.

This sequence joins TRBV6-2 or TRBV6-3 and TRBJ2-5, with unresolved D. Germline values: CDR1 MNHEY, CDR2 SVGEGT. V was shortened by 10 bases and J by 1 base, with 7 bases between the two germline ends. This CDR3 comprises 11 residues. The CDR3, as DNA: TGTGCCACCGAAACCCAAGAGACCCAGTACTTC. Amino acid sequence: CATETQETQYF.

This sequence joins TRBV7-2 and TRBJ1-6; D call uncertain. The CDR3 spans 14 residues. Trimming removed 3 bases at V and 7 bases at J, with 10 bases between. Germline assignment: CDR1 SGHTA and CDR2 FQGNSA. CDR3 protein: CASSFSPTNSPLHF. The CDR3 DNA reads TGTGCCAGCAGCTTTAGCCCAACGAATTCACCCCTCCACTTT.

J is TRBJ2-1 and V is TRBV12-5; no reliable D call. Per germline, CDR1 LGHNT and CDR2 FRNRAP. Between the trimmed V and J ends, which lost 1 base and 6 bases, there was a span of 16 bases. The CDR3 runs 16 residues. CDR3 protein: CASGLGDQSPPNEQFF. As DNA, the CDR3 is TGTGCTAGTGGTTTGGGAGATCAGTCCCCTCCCAATGAGCAGTTCTTC. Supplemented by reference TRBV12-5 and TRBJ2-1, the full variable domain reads DARVTQTPRHKVTEMGQEVTMRCQPILGHNTVFWYRQTMMQGLELLAYFRNRAPLDDSGMPKDRFSAEMPDATLATLKIQPSEPRDSAVYFCASGLGDQSPPNEQFFGPGTRLTVL.

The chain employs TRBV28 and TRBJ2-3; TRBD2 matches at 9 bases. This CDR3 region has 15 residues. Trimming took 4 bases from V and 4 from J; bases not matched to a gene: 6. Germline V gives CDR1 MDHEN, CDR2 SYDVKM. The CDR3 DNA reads TGTGCCAGCAGTTCCTCGCGGGGGGGCCCAGATACGCAGTATTTT. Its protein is CASSSSRGGPDTQYF.

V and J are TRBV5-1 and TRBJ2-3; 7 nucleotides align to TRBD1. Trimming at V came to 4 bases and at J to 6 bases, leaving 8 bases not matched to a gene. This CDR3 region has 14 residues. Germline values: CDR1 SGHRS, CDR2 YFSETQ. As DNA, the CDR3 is TGCGCCAGCAGCCTGACAGGGCTTAGGGATACGCAGTATTTT. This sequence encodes CASSLTGLRDTQYF.

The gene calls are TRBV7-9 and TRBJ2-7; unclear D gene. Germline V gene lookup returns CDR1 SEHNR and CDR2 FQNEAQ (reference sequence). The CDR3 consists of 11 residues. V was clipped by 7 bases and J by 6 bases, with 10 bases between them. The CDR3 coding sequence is TGTGCCAGCACCTCCGTGCTCGAGCAGTACTTC. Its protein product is CASTSVLEQYF.

Written as DNA, the CDR3 is TGCGCCAGCAGCTTGGAGGGACAGGGCACCTACAATGAGCAGTTCTTC. Its translation: CASSLEGQGTYNEQFF. The genes are TRBV5-1 and TRBJ2-1, with 9 bases lining up with TRBD1. The germline V gene has CDR1 SGHRS and CDR2 YFSETQ. Losses at the gene ends were 0 bases for V and 2 bases for J; bases not matched to a gene: 3. The CDR3 runs to 16 residues.

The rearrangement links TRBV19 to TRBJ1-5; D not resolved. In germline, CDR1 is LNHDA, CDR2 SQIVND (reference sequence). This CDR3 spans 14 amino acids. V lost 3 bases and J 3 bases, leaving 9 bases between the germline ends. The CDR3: CASSIVRVNQPQHF. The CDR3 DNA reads TGTGCCAGTAGTATTGTTCGGGTCAATCAGCCCCAGCATTTT.

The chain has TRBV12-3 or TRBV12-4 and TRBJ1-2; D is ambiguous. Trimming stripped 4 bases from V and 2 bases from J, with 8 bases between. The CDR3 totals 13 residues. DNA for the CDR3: TGTGCCAGCAGTTCAGGCAGCAACTATGGCTACACCTTC. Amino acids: CASSSGSNYGYTF.

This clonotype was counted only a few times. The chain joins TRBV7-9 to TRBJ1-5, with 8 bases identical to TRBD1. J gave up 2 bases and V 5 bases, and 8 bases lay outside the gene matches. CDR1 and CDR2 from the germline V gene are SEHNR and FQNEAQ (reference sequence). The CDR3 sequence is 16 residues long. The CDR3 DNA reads TGTGCCAGCAGCCGTTGGACAGGGACCGGCAATCAGCCCCAGCATTTT. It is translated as CASSRWTGTGNQPQHF.

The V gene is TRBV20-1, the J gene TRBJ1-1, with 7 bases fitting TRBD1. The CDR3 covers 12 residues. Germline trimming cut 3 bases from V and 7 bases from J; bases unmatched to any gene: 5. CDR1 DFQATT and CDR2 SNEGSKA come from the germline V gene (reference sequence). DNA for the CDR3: TGCAGTGCTAGCCCGGGACAGAATGAAGCTTTCTTT. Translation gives CSASPGQNEAFF.